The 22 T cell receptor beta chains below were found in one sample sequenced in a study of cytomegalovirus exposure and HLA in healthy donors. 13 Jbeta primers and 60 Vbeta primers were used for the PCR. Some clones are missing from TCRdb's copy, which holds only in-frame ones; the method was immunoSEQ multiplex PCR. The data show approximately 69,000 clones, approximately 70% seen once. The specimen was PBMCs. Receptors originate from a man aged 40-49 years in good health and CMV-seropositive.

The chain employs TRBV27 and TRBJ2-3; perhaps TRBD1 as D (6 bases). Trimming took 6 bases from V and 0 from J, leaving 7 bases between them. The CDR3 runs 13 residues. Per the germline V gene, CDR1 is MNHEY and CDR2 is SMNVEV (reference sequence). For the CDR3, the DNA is TGTGCCAGCAGGACAGGTAGCACAGATACGCAGTATTTT. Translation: CASRTGSTDTQYF.

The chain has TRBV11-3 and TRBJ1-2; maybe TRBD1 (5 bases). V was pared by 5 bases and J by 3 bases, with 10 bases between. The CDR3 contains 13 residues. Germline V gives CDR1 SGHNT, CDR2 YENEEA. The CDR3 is CASSTRDYYGYTF. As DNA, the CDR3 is TGTGCCAGCAGCACCAGGGACTACTATGGCTACACCTTC.

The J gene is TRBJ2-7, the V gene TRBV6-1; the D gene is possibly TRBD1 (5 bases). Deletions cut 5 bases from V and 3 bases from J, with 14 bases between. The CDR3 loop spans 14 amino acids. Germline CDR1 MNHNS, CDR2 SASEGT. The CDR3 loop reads CASSLVGQLYEQYF. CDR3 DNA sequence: TGTGCCAGCAGTCTGGTGGGGCAGCTCTACGAGCAGTACTTC.

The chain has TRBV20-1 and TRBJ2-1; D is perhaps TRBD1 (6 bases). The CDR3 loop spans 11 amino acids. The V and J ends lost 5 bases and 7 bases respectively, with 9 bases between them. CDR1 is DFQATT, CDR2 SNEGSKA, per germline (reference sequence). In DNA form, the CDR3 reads TGCAGTGCTCCCGACAGGAATGAGCAGTTCTTC. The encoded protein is CSAPDRNEQFF.

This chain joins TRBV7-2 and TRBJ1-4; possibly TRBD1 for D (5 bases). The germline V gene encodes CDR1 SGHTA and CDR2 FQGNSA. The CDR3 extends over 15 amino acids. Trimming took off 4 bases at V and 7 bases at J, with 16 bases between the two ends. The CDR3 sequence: CASSSAGGYGEKLFF. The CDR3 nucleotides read TGTGCCAGCAGCTCGGCCGGGGGTTATGGTGAAAAACTGTTTTTT.

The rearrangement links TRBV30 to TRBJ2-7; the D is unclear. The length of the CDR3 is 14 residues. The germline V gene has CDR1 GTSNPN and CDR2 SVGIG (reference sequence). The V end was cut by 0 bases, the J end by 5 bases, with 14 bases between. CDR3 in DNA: TGTGCCTGGAGTGTAGGTGCAGGCGCGAACGAGCAGTACTTC. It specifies CAWSVGAGANEQYF.

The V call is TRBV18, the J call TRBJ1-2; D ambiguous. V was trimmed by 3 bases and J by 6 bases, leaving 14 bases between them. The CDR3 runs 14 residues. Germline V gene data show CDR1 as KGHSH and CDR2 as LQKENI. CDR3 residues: CASSPRQTTDGYTF. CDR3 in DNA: TGTGCCAGCTCACCTCGGCAGACTACGGATGGCTACACCTTC.

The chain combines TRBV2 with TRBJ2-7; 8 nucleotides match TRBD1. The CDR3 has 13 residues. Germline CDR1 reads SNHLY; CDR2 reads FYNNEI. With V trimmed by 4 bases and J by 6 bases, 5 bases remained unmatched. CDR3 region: CASSGQGTPEQYF. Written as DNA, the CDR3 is TGTGCCAGCAGTGGACAGGGGACCCCCGAGCAGTACTTC.

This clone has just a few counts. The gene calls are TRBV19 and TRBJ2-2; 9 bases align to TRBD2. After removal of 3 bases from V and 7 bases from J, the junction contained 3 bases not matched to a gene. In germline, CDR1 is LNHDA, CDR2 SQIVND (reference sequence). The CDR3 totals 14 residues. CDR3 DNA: TGTGCCAGTAGTATCTGGCGGGGGGGCGGGGAGCTGTTTTTT. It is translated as CASSIWRGGGELFF.

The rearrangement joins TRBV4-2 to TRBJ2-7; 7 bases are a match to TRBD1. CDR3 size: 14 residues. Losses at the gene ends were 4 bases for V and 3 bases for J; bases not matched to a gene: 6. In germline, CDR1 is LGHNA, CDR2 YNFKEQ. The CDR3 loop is CASSPGRQGYEQYF. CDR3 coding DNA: TGTGCCAGCAGCCCGGGTCGACAGGGCTACGAGCAGTACTTC.

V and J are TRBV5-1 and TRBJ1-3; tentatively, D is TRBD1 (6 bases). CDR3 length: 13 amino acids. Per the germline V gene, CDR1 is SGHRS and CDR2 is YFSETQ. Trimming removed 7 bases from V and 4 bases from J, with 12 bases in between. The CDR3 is CASGETGGNTIYF. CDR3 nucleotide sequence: TGCGCCAGCGGTGAGACAGGAGGAAACACCATATATTTT.

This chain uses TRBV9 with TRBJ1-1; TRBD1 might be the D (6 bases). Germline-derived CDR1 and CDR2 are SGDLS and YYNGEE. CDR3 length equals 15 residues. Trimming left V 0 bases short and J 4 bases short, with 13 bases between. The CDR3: CASSVGNTGITEAFF. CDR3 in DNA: TGTGCCAGCAGCGTAGGAAATACAGGGATCACTGAAGCTTTCTTT. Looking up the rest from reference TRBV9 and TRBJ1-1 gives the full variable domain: DSGVTQTPKHLITATGQRVTLRCSPRSGDLSVYWYQQSLDQGLQFLIQYYNGEERAKGNILERFSAQQFPDLHSELNLSSLELGDSALYFCASSVGNTGITEAFFGQGTRLTVV.

The CDR3 sequence: CASGTSGGAYSYEQYF. For the CDR3, the DNA is TGTGCCAGCGGGACTAGCGGGGGGGCGTATTCCTACGAGCAGTACTTC. The rearrangement joins TRBV2 to TRBJ2-7, with TRBD2 identical over 16 bases. Germline CDR1 SNHLY, CDR2 FYNNEI. The CDR3 contains 16 residues. The ends lost 8 bases at V and 1 base at J; junction bases unmatched: 5.

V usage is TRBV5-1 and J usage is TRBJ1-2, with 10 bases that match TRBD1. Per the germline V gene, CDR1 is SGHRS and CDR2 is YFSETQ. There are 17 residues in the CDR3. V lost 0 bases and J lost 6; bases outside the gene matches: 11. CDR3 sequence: CASSLGGTGAVSNGYTF. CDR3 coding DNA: TGCGCCAGCAGCTTGGGGGGGACAGGGGCCGTATCCAATGGCTACACCTTC.

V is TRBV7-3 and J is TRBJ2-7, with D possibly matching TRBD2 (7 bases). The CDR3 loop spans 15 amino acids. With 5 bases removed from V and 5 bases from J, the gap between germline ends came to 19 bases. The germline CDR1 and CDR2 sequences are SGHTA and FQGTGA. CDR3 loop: CASSPGGGLFNEQYF. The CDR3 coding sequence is TGTGCCAGCAGCCCTGGGGGGGGGCTCTTTAACGAGCAGTACTTC.

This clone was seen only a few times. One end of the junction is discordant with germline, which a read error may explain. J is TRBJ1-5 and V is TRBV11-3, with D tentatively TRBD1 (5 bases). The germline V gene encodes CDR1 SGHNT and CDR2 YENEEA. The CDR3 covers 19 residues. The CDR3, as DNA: TGTGCCAGCAACTTAGGGGTGGGCTCTTCCCTTAATAGCAATCAGCCCCAGCATTTT. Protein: CASNLGVGSSLNSNQPQHF.

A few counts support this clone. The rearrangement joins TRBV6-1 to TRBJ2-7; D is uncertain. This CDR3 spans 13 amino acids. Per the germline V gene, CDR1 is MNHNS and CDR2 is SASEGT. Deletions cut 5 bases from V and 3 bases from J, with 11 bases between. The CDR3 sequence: CASSPTTVYEQYF. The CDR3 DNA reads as TGTGCCAGCAGTCCTACGACTGTCTACGAGCAGTACTTC.

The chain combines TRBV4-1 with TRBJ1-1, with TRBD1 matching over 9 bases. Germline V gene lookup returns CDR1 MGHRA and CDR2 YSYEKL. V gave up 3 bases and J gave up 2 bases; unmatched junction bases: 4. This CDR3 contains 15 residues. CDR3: CASSHSTGGNTEAFF. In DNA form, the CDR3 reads TGCGCCAGCAGCCACTCCACAGGGGGCAACACTGAAGCTTTCTTT.

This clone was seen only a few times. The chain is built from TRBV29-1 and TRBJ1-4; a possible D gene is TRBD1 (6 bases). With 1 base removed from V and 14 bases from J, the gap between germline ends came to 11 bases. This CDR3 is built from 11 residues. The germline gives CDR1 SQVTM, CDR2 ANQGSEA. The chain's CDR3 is CSVEAQGNLFF. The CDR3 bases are TGCAGCGTTGAAGCACAGGGAAATCTGTTTTTT.

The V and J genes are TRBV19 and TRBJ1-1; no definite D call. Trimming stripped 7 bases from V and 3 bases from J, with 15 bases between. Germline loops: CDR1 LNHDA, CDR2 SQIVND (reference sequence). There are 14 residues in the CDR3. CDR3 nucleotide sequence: TGTGCCAGTACGGGCCTATGGAGGGACACTGAAGCTTTCTTT. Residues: CASTGLWRDTEAFF.

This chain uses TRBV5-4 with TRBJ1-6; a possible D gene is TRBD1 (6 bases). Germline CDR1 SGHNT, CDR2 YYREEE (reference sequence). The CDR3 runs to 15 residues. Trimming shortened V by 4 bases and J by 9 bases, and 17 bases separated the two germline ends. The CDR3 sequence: CASSVDRWSSSPLHF. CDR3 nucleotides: TGTGCCAGCAGCGTAGACAGGTGGTCGTCTTCACCCCTCCACTTT.

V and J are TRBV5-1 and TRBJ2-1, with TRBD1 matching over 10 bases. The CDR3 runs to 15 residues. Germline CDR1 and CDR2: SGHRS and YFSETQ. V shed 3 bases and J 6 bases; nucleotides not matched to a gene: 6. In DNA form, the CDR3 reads TGCGCCAGCAGCTCCACTGGGACAGGGGTCAATGAGCAGTTCTTC. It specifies CASSSTGTGVNEQFF.